Sequencing of this T cell receptor beta chain was carried out in a study of CD8 T cells in ankylosing spondylitis. The germline V and J ends were trimmed by 1 base and 3 bases, with 5 bases remaining between them. This CDR3 has 13 residues. At least ten counts were recorded for this clonotype. TCRdb itself ran the 5' RACE reads through MiXCR, one entry per CDR3 protein. The data contain some 130,000 distinct CDR3 sequences, 7% to 8% of them singletons. Sequencing was carried out using blood, either unsorted or a sorted T cell fraction (not recorded which). The TCR sequence derives from a female donor with ankylosing spondylitis or in good health (not recorded which). The chain carries TRBV12-3 or TRBV12-4 and TRBJ2-3, with D hard to call. The CDR3 DNA reads as TGTGCCAGCAGTTTAGGCCAAACAGATACGCAGTATTTT. It codes for CASSLGQTDTQYF.